These 2 T cell receptor beta chains were sequenced from one sample in a study of cytomegalovirus exposure and HLA in healthy donors. The PCR ran on 60 Vbeta and 13 Jbeta primers. Data came from immunoSEQ multiplex PCR; TCRdb stores just in-frame clones and leaves some out. The sample has 120,000 or so clones; 79% are singletons. The sample was PBMCs. The receptor set was obtained from a man younger than 35 in good health and CMV-seronegative.

The chain uses TRBV5-4 and TRBJ2-3, with D maybe TRBD1 (5 bases). V lost 0 bases and J 2 bases, leaving 10 bases between the germline ends. The germline CDR1 and CDR2 sequences are SGHNT and YYREEE (reference sequence). This CDR3 comprises 15 residues. The DNA of the CDR3 is TGTGCCAGCAGCTTGGTGCAGGGTTCCACAGATACGCAGTATTTT. It encodes CASSLVQGSTDTQYF.

The chain is built from TRBV7-9 and TRBJ2-7, with 11 nucleotides matching TRBD2. Germline V lookup: CDR1 SEHNR, CDR2 FQNEAQ (reference sequence). Trimming at V came to 5 bases and at J to 5 bases, leaving 11 bases not matched to a gene. The CDR3 has 16 residues. The CDR3 DNA follows: TGTGCCAGCAGCACCCAAACTAGCGGGAGCTTCCACGAGCAGTACTTC. It codes for CASSTQTSGSFHEQYF.